The sequence of this T cell receptor (beta chain) was determined in a study of regulatory T cells in long-lasting Graves disease. Study as a whole: Newly diagnosed Graves' patients took antithyroid drugs under 3 months.

Both iRepertoire HTBI primers and Arm-PCR of CDR3 regions were used to build the TCR beta libraries. TCRdb re-derived calls from the multiplex PCR reads in MiXCR, one entry per CDR3 protein. The table records roughly 510,000 distinct CDR3 sequences, 15% to 20% of them present only once. The time point: newly diagnosed GD, antithyroid drugs for less than 3 months. RNA isolated from PBMCs was used to make the TCR library. As to this clonotype: What it binds is not known.

V lost 2 bases and J lost 1, with 14 bases in between. The germline gives CDR1 SGHKS, CDR2 YYEKEE (reference sequence). The CDR3 is 16 amino acids. Broader study findings: Preferential use of TRBV28, TRBJ1-2 and TRBJ2-5 was seen in persistent disease. Those with persistent Graves' had less TCR diversity than newly diagnosed patients. Sampling was limited to peripheral blood rather than thyroid tissue.

Separately, the same data were catalogued under a study of T cells in Graves' hyperthyroidism and ophthalmopathy.

The source was peripheral blood mononuclear cells (PBMCs), collected at new diagnosis, from a patient treated with antithyroid drugs. The V gene is TRBV5-5, the J gene TRBJ2-3; tentatively, D is TRBD1 or TRBD2 (5 bases each). This TCR came from a man aged 18 to 35 with Graves disease. DNA for the CDR3: TGTGCCAGCAGCTTAGGGCAGGGACGACGCACAGATACGCAGTATTTT. Protein product: CASSLGQGRRTDTQYF.